Following are 28 T cell receptor beta chains from one sample sequenced in a study of T cells in localized non-small cell lung cancer. Some clones are missing from TCRdb's copy, which holds only in-frame ones; the method was immunoSEQ multiplex PCR. The sample has about 23,000 clones; about 90% are singletons. The source material was peripheral blood, sampled before any cancer treatment. The receptor source for this set is a male donor at least 60 years old with stage I squamous cell lung carcinoma.

The chain couples TRBV18 to TRBJ1-5; D is undetermined. Germline V gene data show CDR1 as KGHSH and CDR2 as LQKENI. The CDR3 contains 15 residues. V was shortened by 0 bases and J by 3 bases, with 9 bases between the two germline ends. The CDR3 reads CASSPPLQDNQPQHF. The CDR3 DNA reads TGTGCCAGCTCACCACCATTGCAGGACAATCAGCCCCAGCATTTT. The full variable domain, its missing parts supplied by reference TRBV18 and TRBJ1-5, is NAGVMQNPRHLVRRRGQEARLRCSPMKGHSHVYWYRQLPEEGLKFMVYLQKENIIDESGMPKERFSAEFPKEGPSILRIQQVVRGDSAAYFCASSPPLQDNQPQHFGDGTRLSIL.

The chain has TRBV18 and TRBJ2-3; a possible D gene is TRBD2 (5 bases). Per the germline V gene, CDR1 is KGHSH and CDR2 is LQKENI. Trimming removed 3 bases from V and 2 bases from J, with 12 bases in between. The CDR3 length is 15 residues. Written as DNA, the CDR3 is TGTGCCAGCTCACCGGTCAGCGGATCCACAGATACGCAGTATTTT. It codes for CASSPVSGSTDTQYF.

The chain carries TRBV5-4 and TRBJ2-1; D may be TRBD1 (6 bases). The V end was cut by 4 bases, the J end by 1 base, with 12 bases between. The CDR3 has 15 residues. From germline, CDR1 is SGHNT and CDR2 YYREEE (reference sequence). As DNA, the CDR3 is TGTGCCAGCAGCCCGGGACACACTTCCTACAATGAGCAGTTCTTC. This sequence encodes CASSPGHTSYNEQFF.

In its sample, this clone was seen once. The rearrangement joins TRBV5-1 to TRBJ1-2; 8 bases match TRBD1. The V segment lost 0 bases and the J segment 4 bases; nucleotides outside the gene matches: 2. Germline V gives CDR1 SGHRS, CDR2 YFSETQ. The CDR3 totals 14 residues. DNA for the CDR3: TGCGCCAGCAGCTTGGATGGGACAGGCTATGGCTACACCTTC. The encoded protein is CASSLDGTGYGYTF. Full variable domain (missing parts from reference TRBV5-1 and TRBJ1-2): KAGVTQTPRYLIKTRGQQVTLSCSPISGHRSVSWYQQTPGQGLQFLFEYFSETQRNKGNFPGRFSGRQFSNSRSEMNVSTLELGDSALYLCASSLDGTGYGYTFGSGTRLTVV.

This chain joins TRBV5-5 and TRBJ1-2; TRBD1 is a possible D gene (5 bases). The germline gives CDR1 SGHKS, CDR2 YYEKEE (reference sequence). The CDR3 loop spans 13 amino acids. Trimming cost V 1 base and J 5 bases, with 9 bases left between them. The CDR3 region has the DNA TGTGCCAGCAGCTTGCCAGGGCGGTATGGCTACACCTTC. This sequence encodes CASSLPGRYGYTF.

The rearrangement joins TRBV5-1 to TRBJ1-2; TRBD1 is a possible D gene (6 bases). With 0 bases removed from V and 3 bases from J, the gap between germline ends came to 9 bases. CDR3 size: 14 residues. Germline V gene sequence: CDR1 SGHRS, CDR2 YFSETQ. CDR3 residues: CASSLVPGDYGYTF. The CDR3, as DNA: TGCGCCAGCAGCTTGGTCCCAGGGGACTATGGCTACACCTTC.

The chain uses TRBV25-1 and TRBJ1-4; D uncertain. V was cut by 7 bases and J by 0 bases, with 9 bases left in between. Germline CDR1 is MGHDK and CDR2 is SYGVNS. The length of the CDR3 is 14 residues. This CDR3 is CASKLSATNEKLFF. The CDR3, as DNA: TGTGCCAGCAAGCTATCAGCAACTAATGAAAAACTGTTTTTT.

Written as DNA, the CDR3 is TGTGCCAGTAGTATAGTATTTGGCGCTGAAGCTTTCTTT. It is translated as CASSIVFGAEAFF. This rearrangement joins TRBV19 to TRBJ1-1; D is ambiguous. Germline-derived CDR1 and CDR2 are LNHDA and SQIVND (reference sequence). There are 13 residues in the CDR3. V was cut by 1 base and J by 6 bases, with 9 bases left in between.

This chain connects TRBV5-1 to TRBJ2-7; D ambiguous. Per germline, CDR1 SGHRS and CDR2 YFSETQ. V was shortened by 5 bases and J by 0 bases, with 15 bases between the two germline ends. The CDR3 runs to 15 residues. The CDR3 sequence: CASSPSPLSSYEQYF. The CDR3 nucleotides are TGCGCCAGCAGTCCCTCCCCATTGTCCTCCTACGAGCAGTACTTC.

The chain is built from TRBV7-8 and TRBJ1-5; D call uncertain. Germline values: CDR1 SGHVS, CDR2 FQNEAQ. CDR3 size: 14 residues. Trimming removed 5 bases at V and 3 bases at J, with 11 bases between. Here the CDR3 DNA reads TGTGCCAGCAGCCCGGTTCGGAACAATCAGCCCCAGCATTTT. Its translation is CASSPVRNNQPQHF.

The chain carries TRBV2 and TRBJ2-3; TRBD2 matches 9 bases. Unmatched junction bases numbered 9, after V lost 6 bases and J lost 5 bases. The germline V gene encodes CDR1 SNHLY and CDR2 FYNNEI. CDR3 length equals 15 residues. For the CDR3, the DNA is TGTGCCAGCAGGGGGGCGGGGGGGGCCCAAGATACGCAGTATTTT. Protein sequence: CASRGAGGAQDTQYF.

V is TRBV9 and J is TRBJ1-1; D possibly corresponds to TRBD1 (6 bases). The CDR3 consists of 15 residues. The germline CDR1 and CDR2 sequences are SGDLS and YYNGEE. V was cut by 4 bases and J by 1 base, with 14 bases left in between. The CDR3 here is CASSTTTGPNTEAFF. The CDR3, as DNA: TGTGCCAGCAGCACAACGACAGGCCCGAACACTGAAGCTTTCTTT.

V and J are TRBV19 and TRBJ2-2, with unresolved D. The CDR3 extends over 15 amino acids. The germline V gene encodes CDR1 LNHDA and CDR2 SQIVND (reference sequence). V dropped 3 bases and J dropped 2 bases, with 10 bases sitting between them. The CDR3 bases are TGTGCCAGTAGTATTCAACTGATTAACACCGGGGAGCTGTTTTTT. Translating it yields CASSIQLINTGELFF.

As DNA, the CDR3 is TGTGCCAGCAGTTATGGTGGACAGATGAACACTGAAGCTTTCTTT. Translated: CASSYGGQMNTEAFF. The chain combines TRBV6-5 with TRBJ1-1, with D maybe TRBD1 (6 bases). There are 15 residues in the CDR3. V lost 3 bases and J lost 0, with 11 bases in between. CDR1 is MNHEY, CDR2 SVGAGI, per germline.

The V and J genes are TRBV5-1 and TRBJ2-1, with TRBD2 as a possible D gene (5 bases). V was clipped by 7 bases and J by 5 bases, with 16 bases between them. Per germline, CDR1 SGHRS and CDR2 YFSETQ. The CDR3 extends over 14 amino acids. This CDR3 is CASSARGIHNEQFF. The CDR3 DNA sequence: TGCGCCAGCTCCGCCCGGGGTATCCACAATGAGCAGTTCTTC. The full variable domain, rest sourced from reference TRBV5-1 and TRBJ2-1, is KAGVTQTPRYLIKTRGQQVTLSCSPISGHRSVSWYQQTPGQGLQFLFEYFSETQRNKGNFPGRFSGRQFSNSRSEMNVSTLELGDSALYLCASSARGIHNEQFFGPGTRLTVL.

This chain uses TRBV2 with TRBJ2-5; 8 bases are a match to TRBD1. CDR3 length equals 14 residues. V lost 8 bases to trimming and J lost 2 bases; unmatched junction nucleotides: 7. Germline lookup yields CDR1 SNHLY and CDR2 FYNNEI. CDR3 sequence: CASLFDRGQETQYF. Here the CDR3 DNA reads TGTGCCAGCCTTTTCGACAGGGGACAAGAGACCCAGTACTTC.

This chain links TRBV5-1 with TRBJ2-3; the D call may be TRBD1 or TRBD2 (5 bases each). Germline V gives CDR1 SGHRS, CDR2 YFSETQ. The CDR3 length is 14 residues. V was shortened by 0 bases and J by 4 bases, with 9 bases between the two germline ends. The CDR3 reads CASSLVGAADTQYF. The CDR3 DNA follows: TGCGCCAGCAGCTTGGTCGGGGCCGCAGATACGCAGTATTTT.

This chain joins TRBV19 and TRBJ2-7; D gene unclear. The CDR3 contains 14 residues. From germline, CDR1 is LNHDA and CDR2 SQIVND (reference sequence). With 5 bases removed from V and 0 bases from J, the gap between germline ends came to 11 bases. DNA of the CDR3: TGTGCCAGTAGTCCCAGGTTTTCCTCCTACGAGCAGTACTTC. This translates into CASSPRFSSYEQYF.

V and J are TRBV5-1 and TRBJ2-5; 7 bases line up with TRBD1. After removal of 1 base from V and 9 bases from J, the junction contained 6 bases not matched to a gene. Per germline, CDR1 SGHRS and CDR2 YFSETQ. CDR3 length: 13 amino acids. The chain's CDR3 is CASSLSSRGPQYF. The DNA for the CDR3 is TGCGCCAGCAGCTTGTCCTCGAGGGGGCCCCAGTACTTC.

This chain uses TRBV18 with TRBJ2-7; D not certain. CDR1 KGHSH and CDR2 LQKENI come from the germline V gene. The CDR3 is made up of 12 amino acids. V was trimmed by 2 bases and J by 6 bases, leaving 8 bases between them. The DNA of the CDR3 is TGTGCCAGCTCACCAAACTTAGGCGAGCAGTACTTC. Translated, it gives CASSPNLGEQYF.

The chain recombines TRBV4-1 with TRBJ2-1, with a weak D call TRBD2 (6 bases). The length of the CDR3 is 13 residues. Trimming left V 4 bases short and J 9 bases short, with 13 bases between. Germline V gene sequence: CDR1 MGHRA, CDR2 YSYEKL. The CDR3 region is CASSPRLEIEQFF. The DNA for the CDR3 is TGCGCCAGCAGCCCCCGACTAGAAATTGAGCAGTTCTTC.

CDR3 region: CASSLALAFQETQYF. The CDR3 DNA reads as TGTGCCAGCAGCTTGGCACTAGCGTTCCAAGAGACCCAGTACTTC. The rearrangement uses TRBV5-4 and TRBJ2-5; 7 nucleotides match TRBD2. Germline loops: CDR1 SGHNT, CDR2 YYREEE (reference sequence). This CDR3 is built from 15 residues. V shed 0 bases, J shed 1 base, and the junction held 3 bases outside the gene matches. Using reference TRBV5-4 and TRBJ2-5 for the parts outside the CDR3, the full variable domain is ETGVTQSPTHLIKTRGQQVTLRCSSQSGHNTVSWYQQALGQGPQFIFQYYREEENGRGNFPPRFSGLQFPNYSSELNVNALELDDSALYLCASSLALAFQETQYFGPGTRLLVL.

CDR3 coding DNA: TGCAGCTCCCGACAGACAGAGTGGCCAGATACGCAGTATTTT. Translation: CSSRQTEWPDTQYF. The chain has TRBV29-1 and TRBJ2-3, with D perhaps TRBD1 (5 bases). This CDR3 region has 14 residues. Germline values: CDR1 SQVTM, CDR2 ANQGSEA. V was pared by 8 bases and J by 4 bases, with 19 bases between.

The chain joins TRBV15 to TRBJ2-2; D is possibly TRBD2 (6 bases). Between the trimmed V and J ends, which lost 7 bases and 0 bases, there was a span of 18 bases. CDR1 and CDR2 (germline): LNHNV, YYDKDF (reference sequence). The CDR3 is made up of 17 amino acids. The DNA of the CDR3 is TGTGCCACCACCTTAACCTGGGGGGAGACGAACACCGGGGAGCTGTTTTTT. Its protein product is CATTLTWGETNTGELFF.

V is TRBV2 and J is TRBJ1-6; D is possibly TRBD1 (5 bases). The CDR3 length is 13 residues. With 5 bases removed from V and 14 bases from J, the gap between germline ends came to 16 bases. The germline V gene has CDR1 SNHLY and CDR2 FYNNEI. CDR3 coding DNA: TGTGCCAGCAGTCCGGGGGACCGACGGGCCCTCCACTTT. Translated: CASSPGDRRALHF.

This clone was counted once. V gene TRBV18 combines with J gene TRBJ2-3, with 8 positions matching TRBD2. There are 16 residues in the CDR3. Germline CDR1 and CDR2: KGHSH and LQKENI. Trimming took 0 bases from V and 3 from J; bases not matched to a gene: 5. The CDR3 bases are TGTGCCAGCTCACCACCCGGACTAGCCGGGACAGATACGCAGTATTTT. It codes for CASSPPGLAGTDTQYF.

The CDR3 reads CATNGQGGVEAFF. The CDR3 bases are TGTGCCACCAACGGACAGGGAGGTGTCGAAGCTTTCTTT. The chain couples TRBV25-1 to TRBJ1-1; TRBD1 aligns across 8 bases. Losses at the gene ends were 10 bases for V and 8 bases for J; bases not matched to a gene: 12. Germline CDR1 reads MGHDK; CDR2 reads SYGVNS. This CDR3 comprises 13 residues.

The chain employs TRBV7-8 and TRBJ1-2, with D perhaps matching TRBD1 (5 bases). The V end was cut by 6 bases, the J end by 8 bases, with 19 bases between. Germline V gene sequence: CDR1 SGHVS, CDR2 FQNEAQ. The CDR3 runs to 14 residues. The CDR3 region has the DNA TGTGCCAGCAGGCCGGCGGGAAGACAGACCGGCTACACCTTC. Protein product: CASRPAGRQTGYTF.